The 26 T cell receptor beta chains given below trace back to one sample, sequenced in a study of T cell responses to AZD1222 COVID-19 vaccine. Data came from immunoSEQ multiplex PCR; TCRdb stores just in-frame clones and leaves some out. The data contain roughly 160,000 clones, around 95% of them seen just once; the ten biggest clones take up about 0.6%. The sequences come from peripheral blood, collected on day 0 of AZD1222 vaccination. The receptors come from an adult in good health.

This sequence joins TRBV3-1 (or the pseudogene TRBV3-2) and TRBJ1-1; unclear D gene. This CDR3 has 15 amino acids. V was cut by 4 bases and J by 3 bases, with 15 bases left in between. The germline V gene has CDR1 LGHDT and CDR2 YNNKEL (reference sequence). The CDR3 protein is CASSRPRPLDTEAFF. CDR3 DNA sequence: TGTGCCAGCAGCCGCCCCCGACCCTTAGACACTGAAGCTTTCTTT.

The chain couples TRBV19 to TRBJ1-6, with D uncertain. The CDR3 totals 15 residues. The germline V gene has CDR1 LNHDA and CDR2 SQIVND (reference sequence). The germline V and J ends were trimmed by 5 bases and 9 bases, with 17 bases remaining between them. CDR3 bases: TGTGCCAGTAGTCCCTATTTCCGGGTCGGTTCACCCCTCCACTTT. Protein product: CASSPYFRVGSPLHF. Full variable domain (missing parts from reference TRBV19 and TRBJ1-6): DGGITQSPKYLFRKEGQNVTLSCEQNLNHDAMYWYRQDPGQGLRLIYYSQIVNDFQKGDIAEGYSVSREKKESFPLTVTSAQKNPTAFYLCASSPYFRVGSPLHFGNGTRLTVT.

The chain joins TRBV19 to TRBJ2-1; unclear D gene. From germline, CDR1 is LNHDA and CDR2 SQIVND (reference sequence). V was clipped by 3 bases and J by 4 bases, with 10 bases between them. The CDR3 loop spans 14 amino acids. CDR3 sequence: CASSIRARYNEQFF. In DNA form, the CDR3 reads TGTGCCAGTAGTATCCGGGCGAGATACAATGAGCAGTTCTTC.

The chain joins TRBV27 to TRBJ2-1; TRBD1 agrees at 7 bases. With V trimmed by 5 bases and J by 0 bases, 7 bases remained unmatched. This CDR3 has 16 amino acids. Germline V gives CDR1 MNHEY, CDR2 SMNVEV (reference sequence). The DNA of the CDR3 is TGTGCCAGCAGTACCTACAGGGGCCGCTCCTACAATGAGCAGTTCTTC. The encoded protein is CASSTYRGRSYNEQFF.

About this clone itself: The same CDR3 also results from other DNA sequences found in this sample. CDR3 nucleotides: TGTGCCAGTAGTATGGGGGGGCGTTCCTACAATGAGCAGTTCTTC. Its protein product is CASSMGGRSYNEQFF. The chain couples TRBV19 to TRBJ2-1; D perhaps matches TRBD2 (7 bases). Germline-derived CDR1 and CDR2 are LNHDA and SQIVND (reference sequence). Trimming took 3 bases from V and 1 from J, leaving 10 bases between them. The length of the CDR3 is 15 residues.

CDR3 DNA sequence: TGTGCCAGCAGCGTAGATCAAAGGACCTACTCTGGAAACACCATATATTTT. This gives the protein CASSVDQRTYSGNTIYF. This chain links TRBV9 with TRBJ1-3; D ambiguous. The CDR3 has 17 residues. V was shortened by 0 bases and J by 0 bases, with 13 bases between the two germline ends. Per germline, CDR1 SGDLS and CDR2 YYNGEE.

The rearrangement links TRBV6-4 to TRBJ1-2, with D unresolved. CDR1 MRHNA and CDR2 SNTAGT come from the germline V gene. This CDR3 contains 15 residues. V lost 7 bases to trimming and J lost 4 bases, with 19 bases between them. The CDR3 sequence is CASTTDVGRPYGYTF. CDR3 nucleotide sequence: TGTGCCAGCACTACGGATGTGGGGAGGCCCTATGGCTACACCTTC.

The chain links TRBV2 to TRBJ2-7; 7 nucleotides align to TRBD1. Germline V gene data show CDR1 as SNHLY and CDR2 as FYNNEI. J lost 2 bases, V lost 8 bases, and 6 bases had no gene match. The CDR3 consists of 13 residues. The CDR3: CASRDSFTYEQYF. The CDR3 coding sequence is TGTGCCAGCCGGGACAGTTTTACCTACGAGCAGTACTTC.

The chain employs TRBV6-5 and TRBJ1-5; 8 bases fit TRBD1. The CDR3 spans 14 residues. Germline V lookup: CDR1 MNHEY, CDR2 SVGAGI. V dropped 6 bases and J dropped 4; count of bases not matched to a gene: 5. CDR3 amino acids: CASSATGGNQPQHF. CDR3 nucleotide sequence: TGTGCCAGCAGCGCAACAGGGGGAAATCAGCCCCAGCATTTT.

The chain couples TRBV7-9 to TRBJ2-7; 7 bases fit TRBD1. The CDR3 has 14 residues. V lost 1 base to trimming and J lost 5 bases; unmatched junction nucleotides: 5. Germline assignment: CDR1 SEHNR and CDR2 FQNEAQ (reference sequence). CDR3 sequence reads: CASSLVDRAHEQYF. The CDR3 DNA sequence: TGTGCCAGCAGCTTAGTTGACAGGGCCCACGAGCAGTACTTC.

The CDR3 reads CASSQGAGNSNQPQHF. The CDR3 nucleotides read TGCGCCAGCAGCCAAGGGGCGGGGAATAGCAATCAGCCCCAGCATTTT. The rearrangement links TRBV4-1 to TRBJ1-5; D uncertain. The CDR3 is 16 residues long. V lost 1 base to trimming and J lost 0 bases, with 10 bases between them. Germline CDR1 MGHRA, CDR2 YSYEKL.

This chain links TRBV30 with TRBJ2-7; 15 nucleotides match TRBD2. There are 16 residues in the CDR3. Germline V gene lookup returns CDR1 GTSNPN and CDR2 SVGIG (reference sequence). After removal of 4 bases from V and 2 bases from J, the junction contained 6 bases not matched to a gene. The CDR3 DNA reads TGTGCCTGGATGGGGACTAGCGGGAGGTCAACCTACGAGCAGTACTTC. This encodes CAWMGTSGRSTYEQYF.

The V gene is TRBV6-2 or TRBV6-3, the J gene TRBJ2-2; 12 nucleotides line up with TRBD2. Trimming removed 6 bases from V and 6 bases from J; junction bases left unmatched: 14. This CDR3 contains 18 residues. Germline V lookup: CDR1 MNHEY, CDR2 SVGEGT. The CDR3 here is CASSSLGARLAGAGELFF. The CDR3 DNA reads TGTGCCAGCAGCTCTTTGGGGGCCAGACTAGCGGGAGCCGGGGAGCTGTTTTTT.

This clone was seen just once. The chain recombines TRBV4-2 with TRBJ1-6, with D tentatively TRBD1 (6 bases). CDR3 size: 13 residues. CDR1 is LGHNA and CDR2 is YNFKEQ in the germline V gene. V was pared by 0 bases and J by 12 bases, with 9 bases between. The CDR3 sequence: CASSQEVGGPLHF. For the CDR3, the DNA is TGTGCCAGCAGCCAAGAGGTAGGGGGACCCCTCCACTTT.

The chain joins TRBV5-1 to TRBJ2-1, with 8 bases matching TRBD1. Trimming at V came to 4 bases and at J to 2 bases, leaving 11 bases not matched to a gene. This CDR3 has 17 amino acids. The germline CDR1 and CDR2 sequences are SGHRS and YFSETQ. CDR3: CASSATVGTGTYNEQFF. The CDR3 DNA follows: TGCGCCAGCAGCGCAACTGTTGGGACAGGTACCTACAATGAGCAGTTCTTC.

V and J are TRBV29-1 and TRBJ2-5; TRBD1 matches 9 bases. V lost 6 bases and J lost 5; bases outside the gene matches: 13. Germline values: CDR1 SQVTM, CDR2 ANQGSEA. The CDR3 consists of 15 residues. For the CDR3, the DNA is TGCAGCGTCGAGGATACAGGGGGCGTAGGGGAGACCCAGTACTTC. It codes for CSVEDTGGVGETQYF.

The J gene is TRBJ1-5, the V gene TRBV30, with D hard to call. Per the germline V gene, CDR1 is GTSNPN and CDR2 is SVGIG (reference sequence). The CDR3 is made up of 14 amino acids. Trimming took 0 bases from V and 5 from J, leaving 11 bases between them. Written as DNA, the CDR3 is TGTGCCTGGAGTGTATCAGGAGGCTATCAGCCCCAGCATTTT. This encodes CAWSVSGGYQPQHF.

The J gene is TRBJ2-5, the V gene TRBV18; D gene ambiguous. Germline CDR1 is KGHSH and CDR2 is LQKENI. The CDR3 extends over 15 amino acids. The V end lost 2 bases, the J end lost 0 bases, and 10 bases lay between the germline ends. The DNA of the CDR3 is TGTGCCAGCTCACCAGGCGGATGGTACCAAGAGACCCAGTACTTC. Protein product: CASSPGGWYQETQYF.

The CDR3 DNA sequence: TGTGCCAGCAGCACCAGTTTTTATGGCTACACCTTC. Translated: CASSTSFYGYTF. The chain joins TRBV28 to TRBJ1-2; D gene ambiguous. CDR1 MDHEN and CDR2 SYDVKM come from the germline V gene. Trimming removed 6 bases at V and 5 bases at J, with 10 bases between. The CDR3 totals 12 residues.

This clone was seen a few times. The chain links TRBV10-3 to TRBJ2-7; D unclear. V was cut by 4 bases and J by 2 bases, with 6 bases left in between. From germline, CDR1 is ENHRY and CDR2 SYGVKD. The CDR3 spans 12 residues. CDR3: CAISADPYEQYF. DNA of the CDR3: TGTGCCATCAGTGCCGATCCCTACGAGCAGTACTTC.

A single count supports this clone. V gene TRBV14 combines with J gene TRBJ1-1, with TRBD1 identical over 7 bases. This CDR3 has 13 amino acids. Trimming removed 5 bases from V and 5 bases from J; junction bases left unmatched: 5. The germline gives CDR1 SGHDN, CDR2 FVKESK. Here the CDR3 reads CASSVQDRTEAFF. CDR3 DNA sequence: TGTGCCAGCAGCGTCCAGGACAGGACTGAAGCTTTCTTT. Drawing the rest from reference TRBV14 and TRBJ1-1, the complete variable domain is EAGVTQFPSHSVIEKGQTVTLRCDPISGHDNLYWYRRVMGKEIKFLLHFVKESKQDESGMPNNRFLAERTGGTYSTLKVQPAELEDSGVYFCASSVQDRTEAFFGQGTRLTVV.

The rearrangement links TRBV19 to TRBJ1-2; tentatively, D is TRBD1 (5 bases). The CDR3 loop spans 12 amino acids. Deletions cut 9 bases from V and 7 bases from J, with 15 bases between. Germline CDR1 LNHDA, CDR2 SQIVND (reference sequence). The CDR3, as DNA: TGTGCCAGCCTACTCCAGGGTATTGGCTACACCTTC. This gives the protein CASLLQGIGYTF.

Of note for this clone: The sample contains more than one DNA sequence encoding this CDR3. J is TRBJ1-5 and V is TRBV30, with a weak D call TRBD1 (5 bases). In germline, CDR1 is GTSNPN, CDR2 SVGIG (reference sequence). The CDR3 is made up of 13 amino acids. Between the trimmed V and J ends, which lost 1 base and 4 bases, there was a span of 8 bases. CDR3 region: CAWSGRGNQPQHF. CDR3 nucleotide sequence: TGTGCCTGGAGTGGTCGGGGGAATCAGCCCCAGCATTTT.

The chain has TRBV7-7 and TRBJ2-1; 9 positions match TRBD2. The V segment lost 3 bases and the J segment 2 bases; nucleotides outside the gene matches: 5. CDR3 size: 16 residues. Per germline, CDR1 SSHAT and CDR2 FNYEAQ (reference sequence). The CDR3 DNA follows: TGTGCCAGCAGCTTGTTGACTAGCGGTGCCTACAATGAGCAGTTCTTC. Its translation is CASSLLTSGAYNEQFF.

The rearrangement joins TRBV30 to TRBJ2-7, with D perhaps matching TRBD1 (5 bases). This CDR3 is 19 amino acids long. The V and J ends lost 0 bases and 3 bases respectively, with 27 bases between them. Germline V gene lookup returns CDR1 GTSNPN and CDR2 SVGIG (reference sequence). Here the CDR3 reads CAWSVPAGSVHPRIYEQYF. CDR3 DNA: TGTGCCTGGAGTGTCCCTGCAGGGTCAGTTCACCCTCGAATCTACGAGCAGTACTTC.

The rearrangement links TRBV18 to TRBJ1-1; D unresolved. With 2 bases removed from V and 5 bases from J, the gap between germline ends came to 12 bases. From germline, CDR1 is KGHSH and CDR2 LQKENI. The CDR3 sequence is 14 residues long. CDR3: CASSPGVGGTEAFF. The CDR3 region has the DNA TGTGCCAGCTCACCAGGGGTAGGAGGAACTGAAGCTTTCTTT.